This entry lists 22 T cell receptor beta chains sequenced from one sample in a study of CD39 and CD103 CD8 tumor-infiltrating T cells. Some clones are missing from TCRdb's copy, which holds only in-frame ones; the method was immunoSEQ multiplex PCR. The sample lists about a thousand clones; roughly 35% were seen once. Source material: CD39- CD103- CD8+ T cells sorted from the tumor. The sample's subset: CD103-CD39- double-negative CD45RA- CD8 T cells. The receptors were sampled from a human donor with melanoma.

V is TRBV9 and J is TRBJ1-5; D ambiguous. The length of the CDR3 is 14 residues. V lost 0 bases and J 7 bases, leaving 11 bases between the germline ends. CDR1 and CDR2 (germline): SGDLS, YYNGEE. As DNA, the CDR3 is TGTGCCAGCAGCGTAGGAGGCCCGGGACAGCCCCAGCATTTT. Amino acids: CASSVGGPGQPQHF.

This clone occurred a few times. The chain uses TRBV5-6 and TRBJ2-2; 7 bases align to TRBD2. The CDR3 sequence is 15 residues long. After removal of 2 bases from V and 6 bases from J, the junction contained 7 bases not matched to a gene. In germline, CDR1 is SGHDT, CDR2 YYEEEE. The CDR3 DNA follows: TGTGCCAGCAGCTTAGGGACTACCCTCGCCGGGGAGCTGTTTTTT. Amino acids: CASSLGTTLAGELFF.

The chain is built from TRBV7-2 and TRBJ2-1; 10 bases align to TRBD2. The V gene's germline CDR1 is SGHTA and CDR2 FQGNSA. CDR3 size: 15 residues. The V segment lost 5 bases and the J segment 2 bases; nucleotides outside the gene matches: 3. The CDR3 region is CASSRGTSAYNEQFF. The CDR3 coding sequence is TGTGCCAGCAGCCGTGGGACTAGCGCCTACAATGAGCAGTTCTTC.

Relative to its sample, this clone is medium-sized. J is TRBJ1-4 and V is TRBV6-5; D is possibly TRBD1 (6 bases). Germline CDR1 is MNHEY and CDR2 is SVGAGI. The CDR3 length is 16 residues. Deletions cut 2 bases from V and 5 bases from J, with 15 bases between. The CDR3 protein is CASSYDAGGQNEKLFF. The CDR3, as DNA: TGTGCCAGCAGTTACGACGCGGGGGGGCAAAATGAAAAACTGTTTTTT.

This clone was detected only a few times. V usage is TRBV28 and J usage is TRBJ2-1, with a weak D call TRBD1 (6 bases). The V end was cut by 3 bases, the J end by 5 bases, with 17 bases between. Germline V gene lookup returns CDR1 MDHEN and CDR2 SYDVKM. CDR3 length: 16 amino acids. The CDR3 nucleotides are TGTGCCAGCAGTTTTGAGGGGGACACAGGAAACAATGAGCAGTTCTTC. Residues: CASSFEGDTGNNEQFF.

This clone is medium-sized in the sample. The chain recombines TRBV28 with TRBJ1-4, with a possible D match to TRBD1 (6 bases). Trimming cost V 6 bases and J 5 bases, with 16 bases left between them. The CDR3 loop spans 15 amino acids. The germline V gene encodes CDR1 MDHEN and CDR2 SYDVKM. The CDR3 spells CASSTTRQENEKLFF. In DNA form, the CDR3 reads TGTGCCAGCAGCACCACCCGACAGGAAAATGAAAAACTGTTTTTT.

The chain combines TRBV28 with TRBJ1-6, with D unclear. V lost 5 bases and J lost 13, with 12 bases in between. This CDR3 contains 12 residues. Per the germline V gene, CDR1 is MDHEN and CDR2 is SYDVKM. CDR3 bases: TGTGCCAGCAGTCCCCCGAGAGGGCCCCTCCACTTT. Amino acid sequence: CASSPPRGPLHF. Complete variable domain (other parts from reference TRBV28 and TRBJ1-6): DVKVTQSSRYLVKRTGEKVFLECVQDMDHENMFWYRQDPGLGLRLIYFSYDVKMKEKGDIPEGYSVSREKKERFSLILESASTNQTSMYLCASSPPRGPLHFGNGTRLTVT.

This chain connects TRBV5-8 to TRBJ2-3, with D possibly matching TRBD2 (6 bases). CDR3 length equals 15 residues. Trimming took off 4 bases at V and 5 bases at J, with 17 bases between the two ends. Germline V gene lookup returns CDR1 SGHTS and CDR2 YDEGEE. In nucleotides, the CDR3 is TGTGCCAGCAGCCAAGACCGGGGAGGACAAGATACGCAGTATTTT. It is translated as CASSQDRGGQDTQYF.

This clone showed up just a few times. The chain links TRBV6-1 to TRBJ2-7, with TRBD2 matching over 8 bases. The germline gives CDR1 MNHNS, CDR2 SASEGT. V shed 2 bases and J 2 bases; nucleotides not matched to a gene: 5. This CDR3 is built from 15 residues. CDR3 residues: CASSEYNGRAYEQYF. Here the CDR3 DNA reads TGTGCCAGCAGTGAATATAACGGGAGGGCCTACGAGCAGTACTTC.

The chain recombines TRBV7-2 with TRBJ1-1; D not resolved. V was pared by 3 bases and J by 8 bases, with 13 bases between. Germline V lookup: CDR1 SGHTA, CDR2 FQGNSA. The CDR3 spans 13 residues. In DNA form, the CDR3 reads TGTGCCAGCAGCTTGAGTCCGTGGGCAGAAGCTTTCTTT. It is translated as CASSLSPWAEAFF.

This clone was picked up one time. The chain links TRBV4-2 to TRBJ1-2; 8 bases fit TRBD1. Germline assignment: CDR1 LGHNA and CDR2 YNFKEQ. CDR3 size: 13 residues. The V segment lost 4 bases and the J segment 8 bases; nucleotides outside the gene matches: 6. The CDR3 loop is CASSPTGVEGYTF. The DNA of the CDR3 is TGTGCCAGCAGCCCGACAGGGGTGGAAGGCTACACCTTC.

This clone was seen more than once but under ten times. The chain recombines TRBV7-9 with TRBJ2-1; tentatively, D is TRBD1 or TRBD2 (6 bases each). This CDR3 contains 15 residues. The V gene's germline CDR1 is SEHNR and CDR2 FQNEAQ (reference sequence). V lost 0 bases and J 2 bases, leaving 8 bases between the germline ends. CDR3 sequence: CASSLAGGAYNEQFF. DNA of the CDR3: TGTGCCAGCAGCTTAGCGGGGGGCGCCTACAATGAGCAGTTCTTC.

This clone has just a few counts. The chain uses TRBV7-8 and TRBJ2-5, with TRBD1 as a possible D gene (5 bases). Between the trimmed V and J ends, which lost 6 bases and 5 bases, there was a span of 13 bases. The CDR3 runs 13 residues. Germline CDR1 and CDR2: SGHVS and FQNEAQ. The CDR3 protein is CASRQGAEETQYF. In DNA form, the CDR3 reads TGTGCCAGCAGGCAGGGTGCAGAGGAGACCCAGTACTTC.

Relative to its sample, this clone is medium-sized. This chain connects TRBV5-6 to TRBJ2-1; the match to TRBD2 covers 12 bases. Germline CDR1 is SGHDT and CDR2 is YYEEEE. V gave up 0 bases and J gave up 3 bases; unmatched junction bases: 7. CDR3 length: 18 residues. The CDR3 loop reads CASSLGLAGDKDYNEQFF. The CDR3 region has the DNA TGTGCCAGCAGCTTGGGACTAGCGGGAGATAAGGACTACAATGAGCAGTTCTTC.

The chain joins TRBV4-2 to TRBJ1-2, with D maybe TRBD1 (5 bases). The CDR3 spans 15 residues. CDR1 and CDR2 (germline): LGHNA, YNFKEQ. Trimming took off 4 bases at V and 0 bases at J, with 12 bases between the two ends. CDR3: CASSLGGSTNYGYTF. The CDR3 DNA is TGTGCCAGCAGCCTGGGGGGGTCCACTAACTATGGCTACACCTTC.

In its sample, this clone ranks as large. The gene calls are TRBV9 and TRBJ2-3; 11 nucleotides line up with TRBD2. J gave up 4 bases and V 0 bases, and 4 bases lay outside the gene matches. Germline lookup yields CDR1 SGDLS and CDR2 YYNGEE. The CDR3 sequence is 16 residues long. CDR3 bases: TGTGCCAGCAGCGTAGTTCTAGCGGGAGGCCCAGATACGCAGTATTTT. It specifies CASSVVLAGGPDTQYF.

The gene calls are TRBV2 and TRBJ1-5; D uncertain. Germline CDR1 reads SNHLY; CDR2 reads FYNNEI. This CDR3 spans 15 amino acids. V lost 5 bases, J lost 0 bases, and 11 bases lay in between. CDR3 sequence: CASSFNTDSNQPQHF. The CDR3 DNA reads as TGTGCCAGCAGTTTTAACACCGATAGCAATCAGCCCCAGCATTTT.

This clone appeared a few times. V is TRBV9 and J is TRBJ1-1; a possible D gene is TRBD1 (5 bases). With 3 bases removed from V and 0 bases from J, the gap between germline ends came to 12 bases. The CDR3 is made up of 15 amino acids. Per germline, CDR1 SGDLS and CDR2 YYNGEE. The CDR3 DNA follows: TGTGCCAGCAGCGAAACCGGGACCCTGAACACTGAAGCTTTCTTT. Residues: CASSETGTLNTEAFF.

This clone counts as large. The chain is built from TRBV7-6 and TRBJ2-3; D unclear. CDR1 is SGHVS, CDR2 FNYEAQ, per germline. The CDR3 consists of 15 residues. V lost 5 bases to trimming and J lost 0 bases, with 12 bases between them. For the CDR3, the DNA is TGTGCCAGCAGCCCCACCTGGGTTAGCACAGATACGCAGTATTTT. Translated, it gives CASSPTWVSTDTQYF.

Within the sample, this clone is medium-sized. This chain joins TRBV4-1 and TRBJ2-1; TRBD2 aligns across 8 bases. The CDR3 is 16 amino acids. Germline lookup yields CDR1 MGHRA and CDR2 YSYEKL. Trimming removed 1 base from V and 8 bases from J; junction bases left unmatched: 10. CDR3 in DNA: TGCGCCAGCAGCCAAGCGGGAGCGGGAGTTGGTGATGAGCAGTTCTTC. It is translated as CASSQAGAGVGDEQFF.

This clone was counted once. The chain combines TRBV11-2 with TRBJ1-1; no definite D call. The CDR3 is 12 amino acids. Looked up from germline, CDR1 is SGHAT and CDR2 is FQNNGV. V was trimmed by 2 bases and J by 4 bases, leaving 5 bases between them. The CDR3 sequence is CASSLRGTEAFF. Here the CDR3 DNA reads TGTGCCAGCAGCTTACGAGGCACTGAAGCTTTCTTT.

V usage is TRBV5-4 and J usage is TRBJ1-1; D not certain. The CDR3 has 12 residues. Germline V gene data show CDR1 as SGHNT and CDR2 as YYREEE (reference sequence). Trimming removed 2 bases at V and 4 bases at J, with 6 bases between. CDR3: CASSLRGTEAFF. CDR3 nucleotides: TGTGCCAGCAGCTTACGAGGCACTGAAGCTTTCTTT.